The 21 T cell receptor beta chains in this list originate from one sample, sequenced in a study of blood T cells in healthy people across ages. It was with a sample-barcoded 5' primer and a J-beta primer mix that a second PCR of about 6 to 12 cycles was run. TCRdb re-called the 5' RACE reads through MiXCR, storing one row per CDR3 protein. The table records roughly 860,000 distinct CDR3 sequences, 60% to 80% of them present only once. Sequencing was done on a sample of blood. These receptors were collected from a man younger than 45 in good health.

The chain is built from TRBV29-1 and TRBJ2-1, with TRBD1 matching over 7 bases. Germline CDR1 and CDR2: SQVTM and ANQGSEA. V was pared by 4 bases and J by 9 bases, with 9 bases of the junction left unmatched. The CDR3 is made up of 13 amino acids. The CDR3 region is CSVADRTSGEQFF. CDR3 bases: TGCAGCGTTGCGGACAGGACCTCCGGTGAGCAGTTCTTC.

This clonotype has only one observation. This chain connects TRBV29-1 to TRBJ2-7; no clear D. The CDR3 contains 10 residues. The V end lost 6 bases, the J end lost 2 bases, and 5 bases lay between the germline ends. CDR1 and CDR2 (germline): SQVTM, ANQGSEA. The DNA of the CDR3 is TGCAGCGTGGGGACCTACGAGCAGTACTTC. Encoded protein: CSVGTYEQYF.

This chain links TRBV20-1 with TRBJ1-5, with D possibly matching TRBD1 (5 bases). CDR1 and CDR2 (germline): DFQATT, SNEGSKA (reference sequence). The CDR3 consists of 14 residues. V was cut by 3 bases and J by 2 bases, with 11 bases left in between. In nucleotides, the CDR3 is TGCAGTGCTAGGGGGCTGTGGGGCAATCAGCCCCAGCATTTT. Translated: CSARGLWGNQPQHF.

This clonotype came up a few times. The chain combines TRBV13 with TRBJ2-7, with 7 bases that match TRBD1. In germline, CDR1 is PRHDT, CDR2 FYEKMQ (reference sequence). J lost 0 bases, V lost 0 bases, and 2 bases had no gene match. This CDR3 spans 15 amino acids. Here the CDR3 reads CASSLGDRDSYEQYF. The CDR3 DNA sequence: TGTGCCAGCAGCTTAGGCGACAGGGACTCCTACGAGCAGTACTTC.

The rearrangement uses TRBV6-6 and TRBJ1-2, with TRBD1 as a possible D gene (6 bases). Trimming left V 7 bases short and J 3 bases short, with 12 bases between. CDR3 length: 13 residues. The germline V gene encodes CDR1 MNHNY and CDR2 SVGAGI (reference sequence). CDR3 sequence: CASIQGLDYGYTF. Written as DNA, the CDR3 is TGTGCCAGCATTCAGGGGTTGGACTATGGCTACACCTTC.

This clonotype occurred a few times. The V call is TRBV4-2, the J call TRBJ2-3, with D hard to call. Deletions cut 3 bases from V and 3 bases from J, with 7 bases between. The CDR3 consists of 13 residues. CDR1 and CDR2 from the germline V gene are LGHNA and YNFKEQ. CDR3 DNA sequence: TGTGCCAGCAGCCACCCTGAAACAGATACGCAGTATTTT. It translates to CASSHPETDTQYF.

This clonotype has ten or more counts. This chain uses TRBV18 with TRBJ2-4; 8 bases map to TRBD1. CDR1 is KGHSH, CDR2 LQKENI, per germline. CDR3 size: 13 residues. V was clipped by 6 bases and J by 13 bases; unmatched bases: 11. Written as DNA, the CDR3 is TGTGCCAGCTCTCCGGACAGGGTTCAAGAGCAGTACTTC. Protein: CASSPDRVQEQYF.

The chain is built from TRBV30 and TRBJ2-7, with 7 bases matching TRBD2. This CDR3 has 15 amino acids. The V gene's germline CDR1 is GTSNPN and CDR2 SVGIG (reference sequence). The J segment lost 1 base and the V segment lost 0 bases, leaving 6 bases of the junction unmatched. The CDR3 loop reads CAWSVLGGSSYEQYF. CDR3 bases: TGTGCCTGGAGTGTATTGGGGGGGTCGTCCTACGAGCAGTACTTC.

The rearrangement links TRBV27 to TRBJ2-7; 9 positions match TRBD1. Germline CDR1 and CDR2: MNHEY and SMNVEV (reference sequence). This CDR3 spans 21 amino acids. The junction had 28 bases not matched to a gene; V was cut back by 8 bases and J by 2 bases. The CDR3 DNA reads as TGTGCCAGCCTGGGACAGGGAATGGTCGTTAACGGGGCAGGGCCAGCCTACGAGCAGTACTTC. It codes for CASLGQGMVVNGAGPAYEQYF.

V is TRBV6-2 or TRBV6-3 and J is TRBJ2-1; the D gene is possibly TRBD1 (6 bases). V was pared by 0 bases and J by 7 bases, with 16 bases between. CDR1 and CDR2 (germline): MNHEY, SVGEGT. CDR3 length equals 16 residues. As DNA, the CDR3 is TGTGCCAGCAGTTACTCTCTCCAGGGGTGGGGGAATGAGCAGTTCTTC. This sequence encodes CASSYSLQGWGNEQFF.

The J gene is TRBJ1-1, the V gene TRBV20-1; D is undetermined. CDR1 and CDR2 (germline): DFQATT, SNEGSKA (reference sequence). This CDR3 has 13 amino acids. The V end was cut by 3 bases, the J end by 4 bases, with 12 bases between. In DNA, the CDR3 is TGCAGTGCTAGGTCTTCGCTGCTCACTGAAGCTTTCTTT. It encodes CSARSSLLTEAFF.

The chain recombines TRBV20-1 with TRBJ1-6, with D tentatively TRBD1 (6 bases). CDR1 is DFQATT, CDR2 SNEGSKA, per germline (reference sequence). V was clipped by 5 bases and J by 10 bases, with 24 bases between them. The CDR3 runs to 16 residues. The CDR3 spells CSAYIRWTEQRSPLHF. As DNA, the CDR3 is TGCAGTGCTTATATACGTTGGACAGAGCAACGGTCACCCCTCCACTTT.

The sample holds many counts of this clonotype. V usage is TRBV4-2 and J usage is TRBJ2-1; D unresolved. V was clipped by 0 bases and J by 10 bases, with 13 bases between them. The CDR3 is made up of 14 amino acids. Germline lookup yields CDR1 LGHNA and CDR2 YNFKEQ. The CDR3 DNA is TGTGCCAGCAGCCAAGACTTGACAAGTAGGGAGCAGTTCTTC. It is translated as CASSQDLTSREQFF.

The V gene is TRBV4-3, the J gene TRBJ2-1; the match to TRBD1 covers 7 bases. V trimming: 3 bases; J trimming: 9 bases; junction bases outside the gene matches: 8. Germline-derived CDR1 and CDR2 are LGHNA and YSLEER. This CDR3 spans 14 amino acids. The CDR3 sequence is CASSHRQGPGEQFF. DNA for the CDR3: TGCGCCAGCAGCCATCGACAGGGCCCCGGTGAGCAGTTCTTC.

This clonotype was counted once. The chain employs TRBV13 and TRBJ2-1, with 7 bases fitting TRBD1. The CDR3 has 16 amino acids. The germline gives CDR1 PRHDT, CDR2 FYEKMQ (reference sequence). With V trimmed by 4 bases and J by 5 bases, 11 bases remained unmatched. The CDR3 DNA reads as TGTGCCAGCAGCTCACAGGGGCCCTTGGGGGACAATGAGCAGTTCTTC. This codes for CASSSQGPLGDNEQFF.

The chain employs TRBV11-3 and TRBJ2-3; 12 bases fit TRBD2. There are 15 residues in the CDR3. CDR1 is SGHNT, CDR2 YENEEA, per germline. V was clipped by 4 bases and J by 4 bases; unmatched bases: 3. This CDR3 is CASSSTSGGSDTQYF. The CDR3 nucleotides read TGTGCCAGCAGCTCGACTAGCGGGGGCTCAGATACGCAGTATTTT.

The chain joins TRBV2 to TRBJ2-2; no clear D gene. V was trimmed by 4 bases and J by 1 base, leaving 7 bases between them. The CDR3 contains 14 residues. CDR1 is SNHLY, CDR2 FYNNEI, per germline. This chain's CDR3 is CASSAERNTGELFF. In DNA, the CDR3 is TGTGCCAGCAGTGCCGAGCGGAACACCGGGGAGCTGTTTTTT. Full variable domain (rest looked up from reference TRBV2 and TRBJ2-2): EPEVTQTPSHQVTQMGQEVILRCVPISNHLYFYWYRQILGQKVEFLVSFYNNEISEKSEIFDDQFSVERPDGSNFTLKIRSTKLEDSAMYFCASSAERNTGELFFGEGSRLTVL.

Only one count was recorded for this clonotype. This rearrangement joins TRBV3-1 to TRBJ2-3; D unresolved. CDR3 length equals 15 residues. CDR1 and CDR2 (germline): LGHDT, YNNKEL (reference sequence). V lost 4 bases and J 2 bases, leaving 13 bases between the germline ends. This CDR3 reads CASSPALSPTDTQYF. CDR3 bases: TGTGCCAGCAGCCCCGCCCTTTCCCCCACAGATACGCAGTATTTT.

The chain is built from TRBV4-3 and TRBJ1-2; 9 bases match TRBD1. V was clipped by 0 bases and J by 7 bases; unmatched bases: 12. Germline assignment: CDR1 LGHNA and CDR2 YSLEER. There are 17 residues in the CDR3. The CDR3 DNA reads TGCGCCAGCAGCCAAGATTTAGGGGAGGACAGGGGAATTGGCTACACCTTC. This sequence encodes CASSQDLGEDRGIGYTF.

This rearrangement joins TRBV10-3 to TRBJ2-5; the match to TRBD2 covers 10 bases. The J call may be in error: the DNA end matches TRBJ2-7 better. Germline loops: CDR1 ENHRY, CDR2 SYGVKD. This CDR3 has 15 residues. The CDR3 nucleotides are TGTGCCATCAGCGACATGCGGACTAGCGGTAACGAGCAGTACTTC. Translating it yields CAISDMRTSGNEQYF.

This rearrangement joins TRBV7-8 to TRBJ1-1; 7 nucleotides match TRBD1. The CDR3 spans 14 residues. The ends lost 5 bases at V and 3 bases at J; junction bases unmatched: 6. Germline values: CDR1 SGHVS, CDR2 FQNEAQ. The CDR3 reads CASSPGRGHTEAFF. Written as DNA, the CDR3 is TGTGCCAGCAGCCCCGGGAGGGGGCACACTGAAGCTTTCTTT.